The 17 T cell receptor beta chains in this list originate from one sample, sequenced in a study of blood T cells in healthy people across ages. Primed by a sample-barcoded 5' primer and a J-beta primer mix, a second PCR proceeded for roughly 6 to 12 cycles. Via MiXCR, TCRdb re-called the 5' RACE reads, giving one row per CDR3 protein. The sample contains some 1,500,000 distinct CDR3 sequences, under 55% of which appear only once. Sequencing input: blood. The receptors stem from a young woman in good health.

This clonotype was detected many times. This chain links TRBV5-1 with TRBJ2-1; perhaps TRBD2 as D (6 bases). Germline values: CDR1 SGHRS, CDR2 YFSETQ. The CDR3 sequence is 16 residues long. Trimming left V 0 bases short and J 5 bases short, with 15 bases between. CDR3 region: CASSLGGGALDNEQFF. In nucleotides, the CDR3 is TGCGCCAGCAGCTTGGGAGGAGGGGCACTAGACAATGAGCAGTTCTTC.

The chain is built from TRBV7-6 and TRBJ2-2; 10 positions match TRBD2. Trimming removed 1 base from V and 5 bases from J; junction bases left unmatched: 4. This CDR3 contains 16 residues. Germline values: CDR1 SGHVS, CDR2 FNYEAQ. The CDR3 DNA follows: TGTGCCAGCAGCTTAGGGACTAGCGGACAAACCGGGGAGCTGTTTTTT. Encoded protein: CASSLGTSGQTGELFF.

CDR3 bases: TGTGCCAGCAGTTACTCCGGCTGGTCAGACACCATATATTTT. Amino acid sequence: CASSYSGWSDTIYF. The rearrangement links TRBV6-5 to TRBJ1-3; no clear D. V was pared by 0 bases and J by 8 bases, with 11 bases between. Germline CDR1 and CDR2: MNHEY and SVGAGI. This CDR3 is built from 14 residues.

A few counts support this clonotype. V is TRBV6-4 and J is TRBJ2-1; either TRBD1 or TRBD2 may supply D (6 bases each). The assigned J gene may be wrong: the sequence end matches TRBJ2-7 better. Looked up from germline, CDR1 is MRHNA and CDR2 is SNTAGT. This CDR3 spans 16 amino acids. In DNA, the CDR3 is TGTGCCAGCAGTGACTCCGGGGGCTCCTCCTACAATGAGCAGTACTTC. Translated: CASSDSGGSSYNEQYF.

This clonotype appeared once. The CDR3 nucleotides are TGTGCCAGCAGAAACGCACCATCCTATGGCTACACCTTC. Amino acids: CASRNAPSYGYTF. The chain couples TRBV3-1 to TRBJ1-2; D gene uncertain. V dropped 6 bases and J dropped 4 bases, with 12 bases sitting between them. The CDR3 covers 13 residues. Germline CDR1 and CDR2: LGHDT and YNNKEL (reference sequence).

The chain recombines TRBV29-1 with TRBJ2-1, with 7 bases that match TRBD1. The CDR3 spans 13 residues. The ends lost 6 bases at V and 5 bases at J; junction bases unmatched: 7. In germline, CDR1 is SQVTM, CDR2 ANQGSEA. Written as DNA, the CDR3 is TGCAGCGTCGTTCACAGGGGCAACAATGAGCAGTTCTTC. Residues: CSVVHRGNNEQFF.

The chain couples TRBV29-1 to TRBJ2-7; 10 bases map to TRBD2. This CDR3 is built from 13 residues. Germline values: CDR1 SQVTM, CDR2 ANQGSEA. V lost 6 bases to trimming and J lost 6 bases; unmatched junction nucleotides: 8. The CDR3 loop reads CSVALRTSGEQYF. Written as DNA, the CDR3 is TGCAGCGTCGCCCTTAGGACTAGCGGCGAGCAGTACTTC.

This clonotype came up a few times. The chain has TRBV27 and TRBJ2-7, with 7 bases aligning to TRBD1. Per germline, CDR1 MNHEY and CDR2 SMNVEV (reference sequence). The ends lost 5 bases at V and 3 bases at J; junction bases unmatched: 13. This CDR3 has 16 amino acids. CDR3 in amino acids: CASSPQGSPRYYEQYF. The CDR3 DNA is TGTGCCAGCAGTCCACAGGGGAGCCCGCGGTACTACGAGCAGTACTTC.

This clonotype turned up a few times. The CDR3 region has the DNA TGTGCCAGCAGCCCAACCGGGACAGGGTATCAGCCCCAGCATTTT. Residues: CASSPTGTGYQPQHF. V gene TRBV5-5 combines with J gene TRBJ1-5; 9 bases fit TRBD1. Germline loops: CDR1 SGHKS, CDR2 YYEKEE (reference sequence). CDR3 size: 15 residues. V gave up 4 bases and J gave up 5 bases; unmatched junction bases: 7.

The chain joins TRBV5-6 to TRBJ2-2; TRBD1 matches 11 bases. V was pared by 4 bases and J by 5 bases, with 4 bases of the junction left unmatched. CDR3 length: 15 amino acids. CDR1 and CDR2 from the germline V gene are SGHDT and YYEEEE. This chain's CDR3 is CASSTGQGATGELFF. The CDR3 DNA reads TGTGCCAGCAGCACCGGACAGGGGGCTACCGGGGAGCTGTTTTTT.

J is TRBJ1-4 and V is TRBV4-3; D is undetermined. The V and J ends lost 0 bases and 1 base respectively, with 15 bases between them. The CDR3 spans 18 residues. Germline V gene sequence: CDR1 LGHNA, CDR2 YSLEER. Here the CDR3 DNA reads TGCGCCAGCAGCCAAGATCCGGGCGGCTTGTTAACTAATGAAAAACTGTTTTTT. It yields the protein CASSQDPGGLLTNEKLFF.

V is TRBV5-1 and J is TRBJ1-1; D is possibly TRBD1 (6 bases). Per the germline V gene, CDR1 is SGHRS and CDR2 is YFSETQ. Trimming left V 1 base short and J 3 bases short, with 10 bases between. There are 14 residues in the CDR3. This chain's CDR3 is CASSLRPGDTEAFF. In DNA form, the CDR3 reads TGCGCCAGCAGCTTGAGGCCAGGGGACACTGAAGCTTTCTTT.

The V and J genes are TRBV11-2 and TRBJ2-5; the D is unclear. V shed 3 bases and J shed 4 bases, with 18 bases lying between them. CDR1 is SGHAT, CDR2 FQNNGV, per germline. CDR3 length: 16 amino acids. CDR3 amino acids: CASSFWVQSWRETQYF. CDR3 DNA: TGTGCCAGCAGCTTCTGGGTACAAAGCTGGCGAGAGACCCAGTACTTC.

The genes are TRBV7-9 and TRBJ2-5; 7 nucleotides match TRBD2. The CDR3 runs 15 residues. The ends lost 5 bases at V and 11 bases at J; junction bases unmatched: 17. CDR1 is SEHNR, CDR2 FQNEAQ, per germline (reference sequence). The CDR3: CASSLATSWSYAQYF. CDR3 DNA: TGTGCCAGCAGCCTCGCGACTAGCTGGTCCTACGCGCAGTACTTC. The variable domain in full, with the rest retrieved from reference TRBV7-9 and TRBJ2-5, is DTGVSQNPRHKITKRGQNVTFRCDPISEHNRLYWYRQTLGQGPEFLTYFQNEAQLEKSRLLSDRFSAERPKGSFSTLEIQRTEQGDSAMYLCASSLATSWSYAQYFGPGTRLLVL.

The CDR3: CSAAIQGGEYGNQPQHF. The DNA of the CDR3 is TGCAGTGCTGCGATCCAAGGGGGAGAATATGGCAATCAGCCCCAGCATTTT. The V and J genes are TRBV20-1 and TRBJ1-5; a possible D gene is TRBD1 (6 bases). Per germline, CDR1 DFQATT and CDR2 SNEGSKA (reference sequence). V was trimmed by 5 bases and J by 2 bases, leaving 22 bases between them. The CDR3 has 17 amino acids.

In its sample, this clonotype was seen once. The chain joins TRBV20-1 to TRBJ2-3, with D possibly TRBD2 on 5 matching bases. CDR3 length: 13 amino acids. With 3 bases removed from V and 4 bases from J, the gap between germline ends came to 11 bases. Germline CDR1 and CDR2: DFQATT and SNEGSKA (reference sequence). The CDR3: CSASSTRADTQYF. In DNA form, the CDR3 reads TGCAGTGCTAGTAGTACTAGAGCAGATACGCAGTATTTT.

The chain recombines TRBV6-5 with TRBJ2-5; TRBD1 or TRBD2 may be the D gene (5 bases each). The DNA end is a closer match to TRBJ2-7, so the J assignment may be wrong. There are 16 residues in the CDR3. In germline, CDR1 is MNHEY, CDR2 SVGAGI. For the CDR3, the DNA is TGTGCCAGCAGTTACCTCTCCGCCTGGGGGACCTACGAGCAGTACTTC. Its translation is CASSYLSAWGTYEQYF.